Listed here are 26 T cell receptor beta chains from one sample, sequenced in a study of T-cell reconstitution after alpha-beta-depleted transplantation in children (TCRdb year 2016). Library prep was done by PCR. Sequencing was carried out with an Illumina HiSeq 2500. TCR library preparation used molecular barcoding, with unique molecular identifiers applied to normalize quantification of the TCRbeta repertoire. The public reads were reanalyzed by TCRdb: fastp trimming at Q25, MiXCR alignment, in-frame beta chains only. Under each unique CDR3 protein, matching rows form one entry showing the most common genes and DNA. In this sample the table shows nearly 400,000 distinct CDR3 sequences, roughly 22% of which occur a single time. The ten largest make up less than 4.5% of the sample. The starting material was PBMCs from the stem cell graft donor, obtained from the stem cell graft. The receptor source for this set is a human donor who donated a stem cell graft to a child with acute myeloid leukemia.

The J gene is TRBJ2-4, the V gene TRBV28, with TRBD1 matching over 10 bases. The germline V gene has CDR1 MDHEN and CDR2 SYDVKM. This CDR3 contains 13 residues. Germline trimming cut 3 bases from V and 13 bases from J; bases unmatched to any gene: 6. CDR3 region: CASSFPGTGVQYF. For the CDR3, the DNA is TGTGCCAGCAGTTTCCCCGGGACAGGGGTCCAGTACTTC.

The chain joins TRBV7-8 to TRBJ2-7; tentative D call: TRBD1 (6 bases). V lost 5 bases to trimming and J lost 4 bases, with 18 bases between them. Germline CDR1 reads SGHVS; CDR2 reads FQNEAQ. The CDR3 contains 15 residues. Here the CDR3 DNA reads TGTGCCAGCAGCCCGGGGACACATGAAGGTTACGAGCAGTACTTC. This translates into CASSPGTHEGYEQYF.

The genes are TRBV7-2 and TRBJ1-6; no definite D call. V was clipped by 1 base and J by 9 bases, with 10 bases between them. The CDR3 loop spans 14 amino acids. Germline V CDR1 and CDR2: SGHTA, FQGNSA. The CDR3 region is CASSLGYGVSPLHF. The CDR3 DNA is TGTGCCAGCAGCTTAGGGTACGGGGTTTCACCCCTCCACTTT.

This clonotype was detected only a few times. The gene calls are TRBV7-2 and TRBJ2-6; D not resolved. CDR1 is SGHTA, CDR2 FQGNSA, per germline. The CDR3 consists of 15 residues. The ends were cut back, 4 bases at V and 1 base at J, with 8 bases in the middle. CDR3: CASSSHPSGANVLTF. CDR3 DNA: TGTGCCAGCAGCTCACATCCTTCTGGGGCCAACGTCCTGACTTTC.

This clonotype was seen more than once but under ten times. A read error may produce the germline difference seen at one junction end. The chain links TRBV7-7 to TRBJ2-7; D unresolved. CDR3 length: 13 residues. Germline values: CDR1 SSHAT, CDR2 FNYEAQ (reference sequence). CDR3 coding DNA: TGTGCTAGCAGCTTAGGACGTCACTACGAGCAGTACTTC. Its translation: CASSLGRHYEQYF.

With respect to this clonotype: Since a much larger clone is just one base distant, this may be a read error. This chain links TRBV28 with TRBJ2-3; weak D call: TRBD1 (6 bases). Germline CDR1 MDHEN, CDR2 SYDVKM. The CDR3 runs to 15 residues. V shed 3 bases and J shed 0 bases, with 10 bases lying between them. CDR3 DNA: TGTGCCAGCAGTTTTCCCGGACAGAGCACAGATACGCAGTATTTT. As protein: CASSFPGQSTDTQYF.

The sample holds many counts of this clonotype. The CDR3 loop is CSAPSGGLNEQFF. CDR3 in DNA: TGCAGTGCTCCTAGCGGGGGCCTCAATGAGCAGTTCTTC. The genes are TRBV20-1 and TRBJ2-1; the match to TRBD2 covers 10 bases. V lost 5 bases to trimming and J lost 6 bases; unmatched junction nucleotides: 4. The CDR3 extends over 13 amino acids. Looked up from germline, CDR1 is DFQATT and CDR2 is SNEGSKA (reference sequence).

This chain connects TRBV29-1 to TRBJ2-7; TRBD1 aligns across 9 bases. CDR3 length equals 17 residues. J was trimmed by 3 bases and V by 1 base; bases with no gene match: 13. Germline V gene sequence: CDR1 SQVTM, CDR2 ANQGSEA. The CDR3 loop reads CSVEGVALTGGHYEQYF. In DNA form, the CDR3 reads TGCAGCGTTGAAGGAGTTGCCCTGACAGGGGGTCACTACGAGCAGTACTTC.

In this sample, this clonotype turned up many times. The CDR3 nucleotides read TGTGCCATCAGTGGACAGGGTGGCACTGAAGCTTTCTTT. Translation: CAISGQGGTEAFF. The V and J genes are TRBV10-3 and TRBJ1-1; 7 bases are shared with TRBD1. Germline CDR1 and CDR2: ENHRY and SYGVKD. The ends lost 4 bases at V and 4 bases at J; junction bases unmatched: 3. This CDR3 region has 13 residues.

This clonotype turned up a few times. The chain links TRBV18 to TRBJ1-1; 9 bases line up with TRBD1. Losses at the gene ends were 5 bases for V and 5 bases for J; bases not matched to a gene: 6. The CDR3 has 14 amino acids. CDR1 and CDR2 from the germline V gene are KGHSH and LQKENI. The CDR3 region is CASSTGDRETEAFF. DNA of the CDR3: TGTGCCAGCTCAACGGGGGACAGGGAGACTGAAGCTTTCTTT.

V and J are TRBV25-1 and TRBJ2-1; D perhaps matches TRBD2 (7 bases). The CDR3 runs to 18 residues. Trimming left V 0 bases short and J 1 base short, with 16 bases between. Germline CDR1 MGHDK, CDR2 SYGVNS. The CDR3, as DNA: TGTGCCAGCAGTGAATATCTAGCGGACAGTTCGTCCTACAATGAGCAGTTCTTC. Residues: CASSEYLADSSSYNEQFF.

As regards this clonotype: One end of the junction is discordant with germline, which a read error may explain. The chain joins TRBV6-1 to TRBJ1-1, with TRBD1 identical over 9 bases. Germline V CDR1 and CDR2: MNHNS, SASEGT. The CDR3 runs to 14 residues. Written as DNA, the CDR3 is TGTGCCAGCAGTGTGGCCGGGACAGGGACTGAAGCTTTATTT. Translating gives CASSVAGTGTEALF.

V and J are TRBV28 and TRBJ2-7; possible D gene TRBD2, 7 bases. The CDR3 extends over 17 amino acids. V lost 2 bases and J 3 bases, leaving 20 bases between the germline ends. Germline lookup yields CDR1 MDHEN and CDR2 SYDVKM. The chain's CDR3 is CASSLAWGDGGRYEQYF. Here the CDR3 DNA reads TGTGCCAGCAGTTTAGCCTGGGGGGACGGGGGGCGCTACGAGCAGTACTTC.

The chain is built from TRBV29-1 and TRBJ2-7, with 9 bases lining up with TRBD2. Germline lookup yields CDR1 SQVTM and CDR2 ANQGSEA. This CDR3 has 14 residues. V trimming: 3 bases; J trimming: 5 bases; junction bases outside the gene matches: 8. The CDR3 coding sequence is TGCAGCGTTGATCTAGGTAGCGGGAGCCACGAGCAGTACTTC. Its protein is CSVDLGSGSHEQYF.

This clonotype turned up a few times. The chain carries TRBV6-1 and TRBJ2-2; D may be TRBD2 (6 bases). CDR1 is MNHNS and CDR2 is SASEGT in the germline V gene. Trimming took 1 base from V and 10 from J, leaving 16 bases between them. This CDR3 is 15 amino acids long. The CDR3 spells CASSEETSGSVELFF. The CDR3 nucleotides read TGTGCCAGCAGTGAAGAGACCAGCGGGTCGGTGGAGCTGTTTTTT.

This clonotype was seen repeatedly, ten times or more. The chain carries TRBV6-1 and TRBJ2-3; D gene uncertain. Trimming shortened V by 3 bases and J by 4 bases, and 8 bases separated the two germline ends. From germline, CDR1 is MNHNS and CDR2 SASEGT. This CDR3 spans 13 amino acids. The CDR3 sequence is CASSDLLSDTQYF. CDR3 in DNA: TGTGCCAGCAGTGATCTTTTGTCAGATACGCAGTATTTT.

The CDR3 reads CASSHGGSNTEAFF. In DNA form, the CDR3 reads TGCGCCAGCAGCCACGGGGGGAGTAACACTGAAGCTTTCTTT. The chain carries TRBV5-1 and TRBJ1-1, with D possibly matching TRBD1 (5 bases). The germline V and J ends were trimmed by 4 bases and 2 bases, with 12 bases remaining between them. Germline V lookup: CDR1 SGHRS, CDR2 YFSETQ. CDR3 size: 14 residues.

This chain connects TRBV6-2 or TRBV6-3 to TRBJ2-7; TRBD1 might be the D (5 bases). V was clipped by 6 bases and J by 3 bases, with 9 bases between them. Germline CDR1 and CDR2: MNHEY and SVGEGT. This CDR3 contains 12 residues. DNA for the CDR3: TGTGCCAGCAGCATGGACAACTACGAGCAGTACTTC. It codes for CASSMDNYEQYF.

V gene TRBV20-1 combines with J gene TRBJ2-7; 12 bases map to TRBD2. This CDR3 comprises 15 residues. Germline-derived CDR1 and CDR2 are DFQATT and SNEGSKA (reference sequence). V lost 5 bases and J lost 4; bases outside the gene matches: 9. The CDR3 loop is CSASSGRAPYYEQYF. The CDR3 DNA is TGCAGTGCTTCTAGCGGGAGGGCCCCATATTACGAGCAGTACTTC.

This sequence joins TRBV5-1 and TRBJ2-7, with D perhaps TRBD2 (5 bases). With 4 bases removed from V and 3 bases from J, the gap between germline ends came to 11 bases. The CDR3 is made up of 13 amino acids. Germline CDR1 is SGHRS and CDR2 is YFSETQ. The CDR3 loop reads CASSVGLNYEQYF. CDR3 nucleotides: TGCGCCAGCAGCGTCGGACTGAACTACGAGCAGTACTTC.

This clonotype was seen only a few times. This chain connects TRBV28 to TRBJ2-1; no firm D call. Germline V gene data show CDR1 as MDHEN and CDR2 as SYDVKM. CDR3 size: 14 residues. Between the trimmed V and J ends, which lost 6 bases and 12 bases, there was a span of 21 bases. CDR3 region: CASRLPGQKGRQFF. The CDR3 region has the DNA TGTGCCAGCAGATTGCCGGGTCAAAAAGGAAGGCAGTTCTTC.

This clonotype has only a few counts. This chain joins TRBV25-1 and TRBJ1-5, with D possibly TRBD1 on 5 matching bases. V dropped 2 bases and J dropped 7 bases, with 9 bases sitting between them. This CDR3 contains 13 residues. Germline V gene data show CDR1 as MGHDK and CDR2 as SYGVNS. CDR3 DNA: TGTGCCAGCAGTGAAGAGGGGAGGCAGCCCCAGCATTTT. Its protein product is CASSEEGRQPQHF.

This clonotype was seen a handful of times. This sequence joins TRBV29-1 and TRBJ1-3; D call uncertain. The CDR3 is 14 residues long. The V gene lost 2 bases and the J gene lost 0 bases, with 8 bases spanning the gap. Germline V lookup: CDR1 SQVTM, CDR2 ANQGSEA. The CDR3 spells CSVEPEHSGNTIYF. CDR3 bases: TGCAGCGTTGAACCTGAGCACTCTGGAAACACCATATATTTT.

This clonotype was counted a few times. The rearrangement uses TRBV6-2 or TRBV6-3 and TRBJ2-6; D is unclear. The CDR3 totals 15 residues. Germline V gene data show CDR1 as MNHEY and CDR2 as SVGEGT. V gave up 6 bases and J gave up 4 bases, with 13 bases separating them. CDR3 region: CASSNRARGANVLTF. DNA for the CDR3: TGTGCCAGCAGCAACCGTGCTCGGGGGGCCAACGTCCTGACTTTC.

The chain has TRBV29-1 and TRBJ1-1; possible D gene TRBD1, 5 bases. Germline lookup yields CDR1 SQVTM and CDR2 ANQGSEA. The CDR3 is 13 amino acids. V gave up 4 bases and J gave up 4 bases, with 13 bases separating them. CDR3 residues: CSVVRGRSTEAFF. The DNA for the CDR3 is TGCAGCGTTGTTCGGGGGAGGAGCACTGAAGCTTTCTTT.

The chain has TRBV4-1 and TRBJ2-3, with D tentatively TRBD2 (6 bases). Trimming left V 0 bases short and J 10 bases short, with 11 bases between. The CDR3 runs to 13 residues. Germline CDR1 and CDR2: MGHRA and YSYEKL. CDR3 amino acids: CASSQDFAGPQYF. In nucleotides, the CDR3 is TGCGCCAGCAGCCAAGATTTCGCGGGACCGCAGTATTTT.